Below, 21 T cell receptor beta chains from the same sample are listed, as sequenced in a study of T cell responses to AZD1222 COVID-19 vaccine. Repertoires were generated with immunoSEQ multiplex PCR, while TCRdb's copy carries only in-frame clones and drops some. The sample lists around 95,000 clones, about 87% occurring once. Specimen: peripheral blood, collected on day 0 of AZD1222 vaccination. The receptors stem from an adult in good health.

The chain links TRBV7-3 to TRBJ2-1; possible D gene TRBD2, 6 bases. V gave up 8 bases and J gave up 0 bases, with 14 bases separating them. Germline V gene sequence: CDR1 SGHTA, CDR2 FQGTGA. The CDR3 consists of 15 residues. The CDR3 bases are TGTGCCAGCGGGGCGGGGCCTAGCTCCTACAATGAGCAGTTCTTC. Protein product: CASGAGPSSYNEQFF.

This chain uses TRBV7-9 with TRBJ1-1, with a possible D match to TRBD1 (5 bases). The V and J ends lost 8 bases and 1 base respectively, with 11 bases between them. The CDR3 extends over 13 amino acids. Per the germline V gene, CDR1 is SEHNR and CDR2 is FQNEAQ (reference sequence). CDR3 amino acids: CASSTDKNTEAFF. The CDR3 bases are TGTGCCAGCTCGACAGATAAGAACACTGAAGCTTTCTTT.

This chain joins TRBV7-9 and TRBJ1-1; D gene ambiguous. The CDR3 totals 14 residues. The V and J ends lost 1 base and 2 bases respectively, with 8 bases between them. CDR1 and CDR2 (germline): SEHNR, FQNEAQ (reference sequence). The CDR3 sequence is CASSLGGVNTEAFF. DNA for the CDR3: TGTGCCAGCAGCTTAGGAGGAGTTAACACTGAAGCTTTCTTT.

The J gene is TRBJ2-7, the V gene TRBV7-2, with 11 nucleotides matching TRBD2. V lost 6 bases, J lost 2 bases, and 0 bases stayed unmatched. Germline V gene sequence: CDR1 SGHTA, CDR2 FQGNSA. The CDR3 covers 13 residues. The CDR3 sequence is CASRLAGAYEQYF. In nucleotides, the CDR3 is TGTGCCAGCAGACTAGCGGGAGCCTACGAGCAGTACTTC.

In its sample, this clone was seen a few times. The J gene is TRBJ1-1, the V gene TRBV5-1; 7 bases fit TRBD1. This CDR3 is 13 amino acids long. The trim removed 4 bases at V and 7 bases at J, leaving 7 bases unmatched. Germline CDR1 SGHRS, CDR2 YFSETQ. In nucleotides, the CDR3 is TGCGCCAGCAGCGGGGGGGACAGAGATGAAGCTTTCTTT. It is translated as CASSGGDRDEAFF.

The chain links TRBV10-3 to TRBJ1-3; no definite D call. The CDR3 runs 13 residues. Trimming left V 7 bases short and J 0 bases short, with 7 bases between. Germline V CDR1 and CDR2: ENHRY, SYGVKD. CDR3 loop: CAITGNSGNTIYF. DNA for the CDR3: TGTGCCATCACCGGGAACTCTGGAAACACCATATATTTT.

The rearrangement joins TRBV5-4 to TRBJ2-7, with TRBD2 as a possible D gene (5 bases). From germline, CDR1 is SGHNT and CDR2 YYREEE (reference sequence). Trimming took off 0 bases at V and 3 bases at J, with 7 bases between the two ends. The CDR3 runs 13 residues. The CDR3 region has the DNA TGTGCCAGCAGCTTGGACAGCGGCTACGAGCAGTACTTC. This codes for CASSLDSGYEQYF.

This clone was recorded a few times. The chain is built from TRBV2 and TRBJ2-7; D is possibly TRBD1 or TRBD2 (6 bases each). The V end lost 7 bases, the J end lost 2 bases, and 12 bases lay between the germline ends. Germline lookup yields CDR1 SNHLY and CDR2 FYNNEI. This CDR3 contains 13 residues. The CDR3 protein is CASKGGTAYEQYF. CDR3 bases: TGTGCCAGCAAGGGGGGCACTGCCTACGAGCAGTACTTC.

The J gene is TRBJ2-5, the V gene TRBV4-1; 12 bases line up with TRBD2. V trimming: 3 bases; J trimming: 5 bases; junction bases outside the gene matches: 7. This CDR3 is built from 16 residues. Germline V gene sequence: CDR1 MGHRA, CDR2 YSYEKL. DNA of the CDR3: TGCGCCAGCAGCCATCCTAGCGGGGGGGCTTGGGAGACCCAGTACTTC. Its protein is CASSHPSGGAWETQYF.

This clone came up once. V and J are TRBV10-3 and TRBJ2-1, with D tentatively TRBD2 (5 bases). Between the trimmed V and J ends, which lost 7 bases and 6 bases, there was a span of 16 bases. The CDR3 totals 14 residues. Germline assignment: CDR1 ENHRY and CDR2 SYGVKD. DNA of the CDR3: TGTGCCATCAAGGGAGCCACAATGGGCAATGAGCAGTTCTTC. It translates to CAIKGATMGNEQFF.

The V gene is TRBV5-1, the J gene TRBJ1-2; 7 bases agree with TRBD1. The germline CDR1 and CDR2 sequences are SGHRS and YFSETQ. The J segment lost 3 bases and the V segment lost 0 bases, leaving 5 bases of the junction unmatched. This CDR3 is 15 amino acids long. The CDR3 loop is CASSLERQGDYGYTF. CDR3 DNA: TGCGCCAGCAGCTTGGAGAGACAGGGAGACTATGGCTACACCTTC.

The table lists this clone with a few counts. This chain joins TRBV5-1 and TRBJ1-1, with 8 positions matching TRBD1. CDR3 size: 16 residues. The trim removed 4 bases at V and 3 bases at J, leaving 11 bases unmatched. Germline values: CDR1 SGHRS, CDR2 YFSETQ. The CDR3 spells CASSPQGARGDTEAFF. As DNA, the CDR3 is TGCGCCAGCAGCCCCCAGGGGGCTCGGGGGGACACTGAAGCTTTCTTT. The variable domain in full, with the rest retrieved from reference TRBV5-1 and TRBJ1-1, is KAGVTQTPRYLIKTRGQQVTLSCSPISGHRSVSWYQQTPGQGLQFLFEYFSETQRNKGNFPGRFSGRQFSNSRSEMNVSTLELGDSALYLCASSPQGARGDTEAFFGQGTRLTVV.

The chain recombines TRBV19 with TRBJ1-2, with 7 bases that match TRBD1. The CDR3 extends over 14 amino acids. Germline CDR1 and CDR2: LNHDA and SQIVND (reference sequence). The junction had 6 bases not matched to a gene; V was cut back by 6 bases and J by 2 bases. The chain's CDR3 is CASSPGTDNYGYTF. The CDR3 nucleotides are TGTGCCAGTAGCCCCGGGACAGACAACTATGGCTACACCTTC.

J is TRBJ1-5 and V is TRBV29-1; D gene unclear. The V gene's germline CDR1 is SQVTM and CDR2 ANQGSEA. Trimming pared 0 bases from V and 9 bases from J, leaving 18 bases between. There are 15 residues in the CDR3. In DNA, the CDR3 is TGCAGCGTTGAAGACCTTTACCGTTTGGTTTGGCCCCAGCATTTT. Protein sequence: CSVEDLYRLVWPQHF.

V is TRBV24-1 and J is TRBJ1-2, with 7 bases identical to TRBD1. V lost 5 bases, J lost 7 bases, and 18 bases stayed unmatched. The CDR3 sequence is 17 residues long. From germline, CDR1 is KGHDR and CDR2 SFDVKD. The CDR3 region has the DNA TGTGCCACCAGTGGCAGACCACAGGGGCTGCACAGGATTGGCTACACCTTC. This sequence encodes CATSGRPQGLHRIGYTF.

V usage is TRBV5-1 and J usage is TRBJ2-7; TRBD1 aligns across 7 bases. Germline CDR1 reads SGHRS; CDR2 reads YFSETQ. The CDR3 covers 15 residues. Germline trimming cut 2 bases from V and 6 bases from J; bases unmatched to any gene: 11. The CDR3 protein is CASSLDQTGFGEQYF. CDR3 nucleotides: TGCGCCAGCAGCTTAGACCAGACAGGGTTCGGCGAGCAGTACTTC.

The rearrangement links TRBV18 to TRBJ2-2, with a tentative D call TRBD1 (6 bases). The CDR3 has 14 residues. CDR1 KGHSH and CDR2 LQKENI come from the germline V gene. The V gene lost 3 bases and the J gene lost 3 bases, with 8 bases spanning the gap. The CDR3 spells CASSPRTDTGELFF. CDR3 coding DNA: TGTGCCAGCTCACCTCGGACAGACACCGGGGAGCTGTTTTTT. Based on the CDR3 plus reference TRBV18 and TRBJ2-2, the full variable domain is NAGVMQNPRHLVRRRGQEARLRCSPMKGHSHVYWYRQLPEEGLKFMVYLQKENIIDESGMPKERFSAEFPKEGPSILRIQQVVRGDSAAYFCASSPRTDTGELFFGEGSRLTVL.

The rearrangement joins TRBV29-1 to TRBJ2-6, with D unresolved. Trimming took 6 bases from V and 0 from J, leaving 6 bases between them. The CDR3 has 13 residues. Germline CDR1 SQVTM, CDR2 ANQGSEA. The CDR3 protein is CSVEVSGANVLTF. Written as DNA, the CDR3 is TGCAGCGTAGAGGTCTCTGGGGCCAACGTCCTGACTTTC. The entire variable domain, with the rest obtained from reference TRBV29-1 and TRBJ2-6, is as follows: SAVISQKPSRDICQRGTSLTIQCQVDSQVTMMFWYRQQPGQSLTLIATANQGSEATYESGFVIDKFPISRPNLTFSTLTVSNMSPEDSSIYLCSVEVSGANVLTFGAGSRLTVL.

J is TRBJ1-6 and V is TRBV11-1; 10 nucleotides agree with TRBD1. CDR1 is SGHAT, CDR2 FQDESV, per germline (reference sequence). This CDR3 is 15 amino acids long. V dropped 6 bases and J dropped 9; count of bases not matched to a gene: 8. The CDR3 DNA follows: TGTGCCAGCAGTCAAAGACAGGGGGCATTTTCACCCCTCCACTTT. Translating it yields CASSQRQGAFSPLHF.

The chain carries TRBV7-8 and TRBJ2-7; D is perhaps TRBD1 (5 bases). V was shortened by 6 bases and J by 6 bases, with 24 bases between the two germline ends. The germline gives CDR1 SGHVS, CDR2 FQNEAQ. CDR3 length: 16 amino acids. The CDR3 spells CASSRIRTQGALEQYF. The CDR3 nucleotides read TGTGCCAGCAGTCGTATAAGGACCCAGGGCGCCCTCGAGCAGTACTTC.

This clone was counted between two and nine times. The J gene is TRBJ1-1, the V gene TRBV19, with D perhaps matching TRBD1 (5 bases). CDR3 size: 16 residues. V was shortened by 5 bases and J by 0 bases, with 16 bases between the two germline ends. Germline CDR1 LNHDA, CDR2 SQIVND (reference sequence). The CDR3 coding sequence is TGTGCCAGTAGTTCGGGGCAGGTAGCAGTGAACACTGAAGCTTTCTTT. It codes for CASSSGQVAVNTEAFF.